Following are 6 T cell receptor beta chains from one sample sequenced in a study of blood T cell repertoires in COVID-19. TCRdb's copy holds only in-frame clones and misses some; the assay was immunoSEQ multiplex PCR. The sample carries about 160,000 clones, approximately 86% recorded once. The sequenced sample was PBMCs or T cells enriched from blood (not recorded which). The receptors shown here come from a man in his 60s who had recovered from COVID-19.

In this sample, this clone turned up a few times. The chain recombines TRBV5-1 with TRBJ1-1; D not certain. The V and J ends lost 4 bases and 5 bases respectively, with 21 bases between them. The CDR3 consists of 16 residues. CDR1 and CDR2 from the germline V gene are SGHRS and YFSETQ. CDR3 amino acids: CASSEDWTPPGTEAFF. CDR3 nucleotides: TGCGCCAGCAGCGAGGACTGGACCCCCCCCGGAACTGAAGCTTTCTTT.

The chain uses TRBV11-2 and TRBJ2-7, with 7 bases lining up with TRBD2. This CDR3 is 14 amino acids long. Trimming took 1 base from V and 2 from J; bases not matched to a gene: 2. Germline values: CDR1 SGHAT, CDR2 FQNNGV. The CDR3 nucleotides are TGTGCCAGCAGCTTAGGCGGGAGCGCCTACGAGCAGTACTTC. This encodes CASSLGGSAYEQYF. The whole variable domain, filled in from reference TRBV11-2 and TRBJ2-7, reads EAGVAQSPRYKIIEKRQSVAFWCNPISGHATLYWYQQILGQGPKLLIQFQNNGVVDDSQLPKDRFSAERLKGVDSTLKIQPAKLEDSAVYLCASSLGGSAYEQYFGPGTRLTVT.

The chain couples TRBV28 to TRBJ1-1, with D tentatively TRBD1 (5 bases). The CDR3 is 17 residues long. V shed 7 bases and J shed 0 bases, with 21 bases lying between them. From germline, CDR1 is MDHEN and CDR2 SYDVKM. CDR3 nucleotide sequence: TGTGCCAGCACCCGGAGGGGCGCGGATGTCATGAACACTGAAGCTTTCTTT. Translated, it gives CASTRRGADVMNTEAFF.

The chain has TRBV5-1 and TRBJ1-4; TRBD1 is a possible D gene (6 bases). V shed 5 bases and J shed 4 bases, with 12 bases lying between them. Germline V lookup: CDR1 SGHRS, CDR2 YFSETQ. The CDR3 loop spans 14 amino acids. The CDR3 loop is CASRPQGNNEKLFF. As DNA, the CDR3 is TGCGCCAGCAGGCCACAGGGAAATAATGAAAAACTGTTTTTT.

In its sample, this clone was seen once. The chain carries TRBV11-2 and TRBJ2-2, with TRBD2 identical over 7 bases. The CDR3 is made up of 15 amino acids. Looked up from germline, CDR1 is SGHAT and CDR2 is FQNNGV. Unmatched junction bases numbered 1, after V lost 2 bases and J lost 1 base. The CDR3 loop is CASSLQRGNTGELFF. The DNA of the CDR3 is TGTGCCAGCAGCTTACAGCGGGGGAACACCGGGGAGCTGTTTTTT.

This clone was seen a handful of times. The rearrangement joins TRBV10-3 to TRBJ2-5; TRBD2 aligns across 9 bases. J gave up 5 bases and V 0 bases, and 10 bases lay outside the gene matches. Looked up from germline, CDR1 is ENHRY and CDR2 is SYGVKD. The CDR3 loop spans 17 amino acids. The CDR3 spells CAISESSSGGPRETQYF. In DNA form, the CDR3 reads TGTGCCATCAGTGAGTCAAGTAGCGGGGGCCCCCGGGAGACCCAGTACTTC.